This is a list of T cell receptor beta chains from one sample in a study of monozygotic twins with inflammatory bowel disease. No DNA is given; TCRdb re-called the 5' RACE reads and lists each CDR3 protein once. Across some 190,000 distinct CDR3 sequences, the top ten clones capture 7.5% to 8% of the sample. Source material: blood. These receptors were taken from a human donor with ulcerative colitis or Crohn's disease, or a healthy co-twin of an affected twin (not recorded which). Each CDR3 is given with its conserved first and last residue.

V	J	CDR3
TRBV6-1	TRBJ2-2	CASSRRSLTSLTGELFF
TRBV6-5	TRBJ1-2	CASSYLTQHHGYTF
TRBV4-1	TRBJ1-1	CASSHTGATEAFF
TRBV28	TRBJ2-2	CASSFERGNANTGELFF
TRBV5-4	TRBJ1-1	CASSRTGQGAGDTEAFF
TRBV2	TRBJ1-1	CASTRVGGRTEAFF
TRBV7-2	TRBJ2-2	CASSWSGGTGELFF
TRBV6-5	TRBJ2-2	CASSYQSDTGELFF
TRBV5-1	TRBJ1-1	CASSLAEGGNTEAFF
TRBV29-1	TRBJ1-1	CSLSGHLNPEAFF
TRBV11-2	TRBJ2-4	CASSRGLRGDIQYF
TRBV9	TRBJ2-3	CASSVVAADTDTQYF
TRBV20-1	TRBJ2-3	CSAPWSGTDTQYF
TRBV7-8	TRBJ2-1	CASSFSTWALSDNEQFF
TRBV2	TRBJ1-1	CASSPTGATEAFF
TRBV7-9	TRBJ2-7	CASSLRGEQYF
TRBV4-1	TRBJ2-2	CASSPSQVDSHTGELFF
TRBV18	TRBJ1-1	CASSPRQQGTNTEAFF
TRBV12-3/TRBV12-4	TRBJ2-2	CASSDRGRLFF
TRBV7-8	TRBJ1-1	CASSWAVGATEAFF
TRBV7-6	TRBJ2-2	CASSLPGQNTGELFF
TRBV4-1	TRBJ2-7	CASSQEIGQFYEQYF
TRBV20-1	TRBJ1-1	CSAKDRTTEAFF
TRBV19	TRBJ1-5	CASSIYSGPMDQPQHF
TRBV30	TRBJ2-1	CAWKGTGGLGEQFF
TRBV4-1	TRBJ2-3	CASSLGGTFTDTQYF
TRBV12-3/TRBV12-4	TRBJ1-3	CASSSYEGTGAGNTIYF
TRBV7-9	TRBJ2-5	CASSFSAGLAWETQYF
TRBV5-6	TRBJ2-1	CASSPWGLGGNEQFF